This TCR beta chain was observed in a study of blood T cell repertoires in COVID-19 (TCRdb year 2020). Some background on the complete study: Samples from collaborators originated in the United States, Italy and Spain and spanned both the acute and convalescent phases of COVID-19. The dataset comprised deeply sampled blood TCRbeta repertoires from subjects exposed to, actively infected with, or recovered from COVID-19. A freely available public database, intended as a resource for researchers studying the immune response to SARS-CoV-2, is where the repertoires were released. The prospective study material was composed of cDNA or gDNA derived from T cells, B-cell-depleted T cells, or PBMCs. Nearly every sample came with metadata listing a de-identified subject ID, COVID-19 status, age in years and sex. Samples came from the ongoing ImmuneRACE study (first 160 participants) plus 1,254 subjects from 6 global collaborators. Where available, HLA class I and class II types were taken from metadata supplied by the sample provider and were not determined by assay-based typing.

Details on this clone: Its binding antigen is unknown. No base qualities exist here, and no much larger clone lies one base off it.

TCRbeta CDR3 regions were amplified from genomic DNA using the immunoSEQ Assay, a bias-controlled multiplex PCR. On the study's bioinformatics: The number of nucleated cells in each sample was estimated by amplification of reference gene primers within the assay. To quantify the absolute abundance of each unique TCRbeta CDR3 rearrangement, sequence reads were collapsed and filtered. Productive Simpson clonality was computed per sample as the square root of Simpson's diversity index over productive rearrangements. TCRdb stores this immuneACCESS table with in-frame sequences only. Part of the clones is absent; in the studies checked, under half of the shortfall reflects unresolved V genes, and no reason is known for the rest. That table supplies the V and J calls and clone size; D and trimming were determined from the DNA. The sample contains about 380,000 clones, around nine tenths of them found a single time. The leading ten clones occupy roughly 1.2% of the sample.

Participants in the prospective study were aged about 18 to 95 years, lived in 20 to 30 United States geographic areas, and enrolled through a virtual design. To assign participants to cohorts, the prospective study relied on clinical history that participants themselves reported in a screening survey and a study questionnaire. ImmuneRACE Cohort 3 recovered participants were defined by two consecutive negative NP/OP PCR tests, healthcare professional clearance, or symptom resolution. Mobile phlebotomists in the prospective study collected whole blood, serum and a nasopharyngeal or oropharyngeal swab from every participant. Over a roughly 2-month period, participants in the prospective study had the option of providing additional blood draws and questionnaires. Blood samples from the prospective study were shipped frozen or at room temperature prior to DNA extraction. The germline ends are 10 bases apart after V is trimmed by 0 bases and J by 4 bases. Counted from cysteine to phenylalanine, this CDR3 has 15 amino acids. The entry retains the CDR3 DNA only, 45 bases that are in frame from base 1. CDR1 MGHRA and CDR2 YSYEKL were looked up in the germline V gene.

Overall results and qualifications from the work: The quantity of clinical and demographic metadata differed by source and by participant and was supplied without curation.

Material for sequencing was PBMCs or T cells enriched from blood (not recorded which). The receptor was isolated from a woman aged 18-35 years who had recovered from COVID-19. The sequence links TRBV4-1 to TRBJ2-1; the D gene cannot be resolved reliably. The DNA sequence is as follows: TGCGCCAGCAGCCAAGATGGCTCGACATACAATGAGCAGTTCTTC. Its translation is CASSQDGSTYNEQFF.